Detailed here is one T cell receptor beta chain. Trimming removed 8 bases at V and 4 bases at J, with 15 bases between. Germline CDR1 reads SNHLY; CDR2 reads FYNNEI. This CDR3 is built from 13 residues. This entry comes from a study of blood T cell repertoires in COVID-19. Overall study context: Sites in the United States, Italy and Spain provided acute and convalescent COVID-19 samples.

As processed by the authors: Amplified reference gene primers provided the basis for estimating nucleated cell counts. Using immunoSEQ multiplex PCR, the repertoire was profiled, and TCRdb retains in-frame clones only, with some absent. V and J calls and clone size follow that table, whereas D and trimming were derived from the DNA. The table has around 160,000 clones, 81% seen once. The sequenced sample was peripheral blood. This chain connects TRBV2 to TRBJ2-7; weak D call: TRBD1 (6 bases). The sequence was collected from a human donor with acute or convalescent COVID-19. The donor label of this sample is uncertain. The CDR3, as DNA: TGTGCCAGCGCTGACAGGATCCGGTACGAGCAGTACGTC. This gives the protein CASADRIRYEQYV.